One TCR beta chain is described in this entry. Its antigen target is currently unknown. No base qualities exist here, and no much larger clone lies one base off it. Counted from cysteine to phenylalanine, this CDR3 has 19 amino acids. Of the read, only the CDR3 DNA is kept; its 57 bases are in frame from base 1. V is reduced by 7 bases and J by 0 bases, leaving a spacing of 27 bases between them. CDR1 and CDR2, per the germline V gene, are MDHEN and SYDVKM. The data were taken from a study of T cells in Graves' hyperthyroidism and ophthalmopathy (dated by TCRdb to between 2018 and 2020). About the study as a whole: Peripheral blood samples were taken at initial diagnosis, before any treatment was given. Prospective prediction of ophthalmopathy was tested in an independent validation cohort of some 20 hyperthyroidism patients and some 17 patients who later progressed to ophthalmopathy. The 100 or so discovery patients were divided at random into training and test sets in a 7:3 ratio. After blood sampling, hyperthyroidism patients were treated with methimazole at a starting dose of 30 mg daily, and ophthalmopathy patients were treated with high-dose intravenous methylprednisolone. The paper describes TCR Vbeta CDR3 sequencing of around 140 peripheral blood samples, made up of 43 ophthalmopathy patients, 70 to 80 hyperthyroidism patients and about 17 progressor patients. To identify TCR V-J signatures that set the groups apart, the researchers used a discovery cohort of 100 patients, made up of approximately 43 with Graves' ophthalmopathy and 57 with stable Graves' hyperthyroidism. In more than 5 Graves' hyperthyroidism patients, the study also compared T-cell repertoires from thyroid tissue with T-cell repertoires from blood.

Findings and caveats that apply to the study as a whole: In cross-validation, a model built on a 13 V-J signature told ophthalmopathy apart from stable hyperthyroidism with 87.88% sensitivity and about 81% specificity, and in testing the same model reached 80%/75%. Sample size was not statistically predetermined, and investigators were not blinded to group allocation. During validation, the model predicted progression to ophthalmopathy a median of roughly six months ahead of onset, with more than 60% sensitivity and almost 75% specificity. Most expanded thyroid clonotypes (frequency above 0.001) were also found in blood, which suggests that blood repertoires may mirror thyroid immune responses.

Amplification of TCR beta CDR3 regions was carried out from RNA transcripts. A first-round RT-PCR of the TCR CDR3 used the HTBI primer set with the Qiagen OneStep RT-PCR kit. Libraries were constructed in a second round of multiplex PCR, after which size selection and purification were performed. Sequencing of the libraries was done on an Illumina HiSeq2000 using paired-end 100 bp reads. For the original study's pipeline: SOAPnuke was used to process the raw data, removing reads that contained adapters or uncalled bases, had a mean Phred below 15, or lacked an exact match to the constant primer or identifier. High-quality paired reads were merged using COPE v1.2.5, and each unique nucleotide sequence was defined as a clonotype. MiTCR v1.1 was used to align the clonotypes against IMGT TRBV, TRBD and TRBJ reference segments. The analysis included only V-J combinations with a frequency above 0.0001, which together covered 99% to 99.2% of the repertoires. A TCS score was defined as the ratio of F50 (clonal expansion) to E x V (chaos), with BLOSUM62-based TCRdist applied between CDR3 peptides within each V-J. Welch's t-statistics and random forest reduced roughly 500 V-J features to about 12, which were used in a naive Bayes classifier (R e1071). TCRdb handled the public reads itself, with Q25 trimming in fastp and clone calling in MiXCR, and kept productive beta chains. CDR3 protein sequences are deduplicated, and each keeps its most common genes and DNA. TCRdb, rather than the study authors, made the V and J calls. Present in this sample are approximately 420,000 distinct CDR3 sequences, about 15% of which were seen just once. Over 25% of the sample lies in the top ten.

Stable Graves' hyperthyroidism was defined as no progression to ophthalmopathy during 18 months of follow-up. The hyperthyroidism patients were between 18 and 65 years old and newly diagnosed, with a disease duration of less than 2 months. Exclusion was applied to patients with uncontrolled infections, other autoimmune diseases, pregnancy or lactation. Diagnoses were based on clinical symptoms, serum thyroxine and TRAb, thyroid ultrasound and orbital computed tomography. PBMCs were separated from roughly 9.6 ml of fresh peripheral blood using Ficoll-Paque density gradient centrifugation. Total RNA was extracted with Trizol reagent, and quality was checked on an Agilent 2100 Bioanalyzer.

Recombination linked TRBV28 to TRBJ2-5; the D gene is perhaps TRBD1, on 7 matching bases. This sequence originates from a woman in her twenties or thirties with Graves' hyperthyroidism. Sequenced: blood. CDR3 protein: CASTDKSQGGGFYQETQYF. The DNA is as follows: TGTGCCAGCACGGATAAATCCCAGGGGGGAGGATTCTACCAAGAGACCCAGTACTTC.